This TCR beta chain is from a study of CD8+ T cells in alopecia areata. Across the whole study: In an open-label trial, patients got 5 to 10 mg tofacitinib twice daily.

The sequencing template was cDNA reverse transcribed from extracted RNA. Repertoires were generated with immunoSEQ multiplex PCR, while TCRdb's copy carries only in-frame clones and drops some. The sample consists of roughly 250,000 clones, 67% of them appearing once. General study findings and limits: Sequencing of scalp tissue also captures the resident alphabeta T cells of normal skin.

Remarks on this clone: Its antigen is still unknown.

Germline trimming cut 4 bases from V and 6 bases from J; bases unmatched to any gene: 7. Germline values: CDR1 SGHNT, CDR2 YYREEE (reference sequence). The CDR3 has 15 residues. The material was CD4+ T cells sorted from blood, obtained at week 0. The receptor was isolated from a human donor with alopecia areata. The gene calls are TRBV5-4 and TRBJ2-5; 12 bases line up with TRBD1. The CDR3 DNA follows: TGTGCCAGCAGCGCCGGGACAGGGGGCGTGCAGACCCAGTACTTC. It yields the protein CASSAGTGGVQTQYF. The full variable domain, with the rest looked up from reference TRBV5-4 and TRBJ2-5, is ETGVTQSPTHLIKTRGQQVTLRCSSQSGHNTVSWYQQALGQGPQFIFQYYREEENGRGNFPPRFSGLQFPNYSSELNVNALELDDSALYLCASSAGTGGVQTQYFGPGTRLLVL.